Listed below are T cell receptor beta chains from one sample, sequenced in a study of blood T cell repertoires in COVID-19. Generated by immunoSEQ multiplex PCR, the TCRdb table keeps only in-frame clones and is missing some. The table shows some 530,000 clones, with 88% occurring only once. The material sequenced was PBMCs or T cells enriched from blood (not recorded which). All receptors derive from a woman in her fifties or sixties who had recovered from COVID-19. Both conserved end residues are part of each CDR3. The D gene is left open where the match is weak. The size field is filled for only some rows; it gives once, few, many or a size class.

clone_size	v_call	cdr3_length	j_call	d_call	cdr3_nt	cdr3_aa
NA	TRBV3-1/TRBV3-2	15	TRBJ1-3	NA	TGTGCCAGCAGCCAAGATCTAGGGGTTGGAAACACCATATATTTT	CASSQDLGVGNTIYF
once	TRBV11-2	13	TRBJ1-1	TRBD1	TGTGCCAGCAGGGATGGGACAGCCCCTGAAGCTTTCTTT	CASRDGTAPEAFF
NA	TRBV6-5	13	TRBJ1-2	NA	TGTGCCAGCAGAATACAGGGATACTCTGGCTACACCTTC	CASRIQGYSGYTF
NA	TRBV28	16	TRBJ1-6	TRBD1	TGTGCCAGCAGCCCGACGGACAGGGAAGATAATTCACCCCTCCACTTT	CASSPTDREDNSPLHF
NA	TRBV5-5	15	TRBJ2-4	TRBD1	TGTGCCAGCAGCCCCCTCGACAGGGGACGGAACATTCAGTACTTC	CASSPLDRGRNIQYF
many	TRBV21-1	17	TRBJ1-3	NA	TGTGCCAGCAGCAAAGGGGGACAGCGCGGCTCTGGAAACACCATATATTTT	CASSKGGQRGSGNTIYF
NA	TRBV5-1	13	TRBJ1-2	TRBD1	TGCGCCAGCAGCTTGGAGACAGGGGTAGGCTACACCTTC	CASSLETGVGYTF
NA	TRBV10-3	14	TRBJ1-5	TRBD1	TGTGCCATCAGGACGACAGGGGCGGGTCAGCCCCAGCATTTT	CAIRTTGAGQPQHF
NA	TRBV5-1	16	TRBJ2-3	TRBD2	TGCGCCAGCAGCTTATATAGCGGGGGGGGCACAGATACGCAGTATTTT	CASSLYSGGGTDTQYF
NA	TRBV14	14	TRBJ2-3	TRBD2	TGTGCCAGCAGCAGGACTAGTTTCCCAGATACGCAGTATTTT	CASSRTSFPDTQYF
NA	TRBV5-1	14	TRBJ2-7	NA	TGCGCCAGCAGCTGGCGCGTAGGAGCCTACGAGCAGTACTTC	CASSWRVGAYEQYF
NA	TRBV30	13	TRBJ1-5	NA	TGTGCCTGGAGTGGGACAAACAATCAGCCCCAGCATTTT	CAWSGTNNQPQHF
once	TRBV2	14	TRBJ2-1	TRBD2	TGTGCCAGCAGCAGGGAGGGATCCTACAATGAGCAGTTCTTC	CASSREGSYNEQFF
many	TRBV30	18	TRBJ2-3	NA	TGTGCCTGGAGTGTCCTTCCAGGGGGGTCCGTTAGCACAGATACGCAGTATTTT	CAWSVLPGGSVSTDTQYF
NA	TRBV20-1	11	TRBJ1-1	NA	TGCAACGCGGACACCAACACTGAAGCTTTCTTT	CNADTNTEAFF
NA	TRBV5-1	13	TRBJ2-1	NA	TGCGCCAGCAGACCCGGACAGAGGGATGAGCAGTTCTTC	CASRPGQRDEQFF
NA	TRBV5-1	17	TRBJ1-2	NA	TGCGCCAGCAGCTCCACGTCTGGGACTCGGGAAACCTATGGCTACACCTTC	CASSSTSGTRETYGYTF
NA	TRBV30	12	TRBJ1-2	NA	TGTGCCTGGAGGGGTCCAGGGGTTGGCTACACCTTC	CAWRGPGVGYTF